The 27 T cell receptor beta chains below come from one sample, sequenced in a study of blood T cell repertoires in COVID-19. TCRdb's table, derived via immunoSEQ multiplex PCR, lists solely in-frame clones and lacks some. This table has over 250,000 clones, 75% to 90% appearing once. The sequencing sample was made of peripheral blood. All receptors come from a woman aged 65 to 85 with COVID-19, enrolled during active disease.

This clone appeared once. The chain combines TRBV5-1 with TRBJ2-7; 10 bases map to TRBD2. Per germline, CDR1 SGHRS and CDR2 YFSETQ. Unmatched junction bases numbered 4, after V lost 0 bases and J lost 4 bases. The CDR3 extends over 15 amino acids. The CDR3 here is CASSLGTSGWYEQYF. The DNA of the CDR3 is TGCGCCAGCAGCTTGGGGACTAGCGGCTGGTACGAGCAGTACTTC.

This rearrangement joins TRBV7-2 to TRBJ2-5; 14 nucleotides line up with TRBD2. The V and J ends lost 5 bases and 2 bases, in that order; junction bases with no gene match: 4. Germline CDR1 is SGHTA and CDR2 is FQGNSA. The CDR3 has 16 residues. Here the CDR3 reads CASSNRLAGGQETQYF. In nucleotides, the CDR3 is TGTGCCAGCAGCAACAGACTAGCGGGGGGGCAAGAGACCCAGTACTTC.

This chain joins TRBV7-9 and TRBJ1-2, with 10 bases lining up with TRBD1. With 0 bases clipped from V and 2 bases from J, the junction kept 3 bases outside the gene matches. CDR3 length: 16 amino acids. Germline-derived CDR1 and CDR2 are SEHNR and FQNEAQ (reference sequence). The CDR3 bases are TGTGCCAGCAGCTTAGCGGCGGGACAGGGGAACTATGGCTACACCTTC. It encodes CASSLAAGQGNYGYTF.

The chain combines TRBV6-1 with TRBJ2-1, with 7 bases identical to TRBD1. This CDR3 spans 15 amino acids. The trim removed 1 base at V and 2 bases at J, leaving 2 bases unmatched. CDR1 is MNHNS, CDR2 SASEGT, per germline. The CDR3 protein is CASSEGQGPYNEQFF. DNA of the CDR3: TGTGCCAGCAGTGAAGGACAGGGACCCTACAATGAGCAGTTCTTC.

The chain has TRBV4-3 and TRBJ2-7; TRBD1 aligns across 9 bases. CDR1 is LGHNA, CDR2 YSLEER, per germline. V shed 0 bases and J 2 bases; nucleotides not matched to a gene: 14. The CDR3 covers 19 residues. The CDR3 DNA is TGCGCCAGCAGCCAAGAACCCTCGGGCCCGGGACAGGGAGCCTACGAGCAGTACTTC. Translated: CASSQEPSGPGQGAYEQYF.

V is TRBV28 and J is TRBJ1-2, with 8 bases fitting TRBD1. Germline CDR1 MDHEN, CDR2 SYDVKM. The CDR3 has 15 residues. Losses at the gene ends were 6 bases for V and 7 bases for J; bases not matched to a gene: 13. In DNA form, the CDR3 reads TGTGCCAGCAGACCTGGGACAGGCAGGCACGGTGGCTACACCTTC. It codes for CASRPGTGRHGGYTF.

The gene calls are TRBV5-8 and TRBJ2-3; 13 nucleotides line up with TRBD2. The V segment lost 4 bases and the J segment 2 bases; nucleotides outside the gene matches: 4. The CDR3 totals 16 residues. The germline V gene has CDR1 SGHTS and CDR2 YDEGEE. This chain's CDR3 is CASSPGLAGTTDTQYF. The CDR3 DNA reads TGTGCCAGCAGCCCGGGACTAGCGGGGACCACAGATACGCAGTATTTT.

In DNA, the CDR3 is TGTGCCAGCACCCCGGGGTGGCCCGAAGCTTTCTTT. Translation: CASTPGWPEAFF. V usage is TRBV28 and J usage is TRBJ1-1; D ambiguous. V was clipped by 7 bases and J by 8 bases, with 14 bases between them. The CDR3 extends over 12 amino acids. Germline CDR1 and CDR2: MDHEN and SYDVKM.

The V gene is TRBV9, the J gene TRBJ1-5; D remains ambiguous. The length of the CDR3 is 13 residues. CDR1 and CDR2 (germline): SGDLS, YYNGEE. Trimming pared 3 bases from V and 4 bases from J, leaving 8 bases between. DNA of the CDR3: TGTGCCAGCAGCGGAGAGGAGAATCAGCCCCAGCATTTT. It specifies CASSGEENQPQHF.

V is TRBV4-3 and J is TRBJ1-2, with D uncertain. V shed 0 bases and J shed 3 bases, with 11 bases lying between them. Germline CDR1 is LGHNA and CDR2 is YSLEER. There are 15 residues in the CDR3. The CDR3 DNA reads as TGCGCCAGCAGCCAAGAAAACCAGGTCTACTATGGCTACACCTTC. It yields the protein CASSQENQVYYGYTF.

This chain connects TRBV7-6 to TRBJ2-5; no reliable D call. The germline V gene has CDR1 SGHVS and CDR2 FNYEAQ. The CDR3 covers 12 residues. V was pared by 1 base and J by 4 bases, with 4 bases between. The CDR3 here is CASSLGVETQYF. CDR3 in DNA: TGTGCCAGCAGCTTAGGCGTAGAGACCCAGTACTTC.

The rearrangement joins TRBV5-6 to TRBJ1-1, with 11 bases aligning to TRBD1. Per germline, CDR1 SGHDT and CDR2 YYEEEE. Losses at the gene ends were 4 bases for V and 5 bases for J; bases not matched to a gene: 7. The length of the CDR3 is 15 residues. CDR3: CASSPLGQGGTEAFF. In DNA form, the CDR3 reads TGTGCCAGCAGCCCCCTGGGACAGGGGGGAACTGAAGCTTTCTTT.

The chain carries TRBV5-3 and TRBJ2-1; TRBD2 agrees at 10 bases. TRBV5-3 carries the ORF label, with uncertain function. The CDR3 contains 15 residues. Germline trimming cut 4 bases from V and 5 bases from J; bases unmatched to any gene: 6. The CDR3 region has the DNA TGTGCCAGAAGCCCAGGACTAGCGGAGCACAATGAGCAGTTCTTC. Its protein product is CARSPGLAEHNEQFF.

The genes are TRBV14 and TRBJ1-3, with D uncertain. Trimming took 4 bases from V and 0 from J, leaving 7 bases between them. In germline, CDR1 is SGHDN, CDR2 FVKESK. The CDR3 is 14 amino acids. CDR3 in DNA: TGTGCCAGCAGCCTATTTCTCTCTGGAAACACCATATATTTT. It is translated as CASSLFLSGNTIYF.

The chain employs TRBV5-1 and TRBJ1-2; 11 nucleotides agree with TRBD1. This CDR3 spans 15 amino acids. The V segment lost 4 bases and the J segment 6 bases; nucleotides outside the gene matches: 8. CDR1 and CDR2 (germline): SGHRS, YFSETQ. CDR3 DNA sequence: TGCGCCAGCAGCAATAGGACAGGGGGCATTCATGGCTACACCTTC. Its translation: CASSNRTGGIHGYTF.

This chain connects TRBV3-1 (or the pseudogene TRBV3-2) to TRBJ2-2, with TRBD1 as a possible D gene (5 bases). Between the trimmed V and J ends, which lost 1 base and 3 bases, there was a span of 12 bases. This CDR3 spans 16 amino acids. Germline V lookup: CDR1 LGHDT, CDR2 YNNKEL (reference sequence). DNA of the CDR3: TGTGCCAGCAGCCAAGGTCTAGGGGCTGACACCGGGGAGCTGTTTTTT. Translation gives CASSQGLGADTGELFF.

The rearrangement uses TRBV7-2 and TRBJ2-3; 11 bases agree with TRBD1. This CDR3 is 15 amino acids long. V dropped 5 bases and J dropped 5; count of bases not matched to a gene: 6. Germline V lookup: CDR1 SGHTA, CDR2 FQGNSA. In DNA form, the CDR3 reads TGTGCCAGCAGCCAGGACAGGGGGCGGGAAGATACGCAGTATTTT. Its translation is CASSQDRGREDTQYF.

V is TRBV5-1 and J is TRBJ2-3; D perhaps matches TRBD1 (7 bases). CDR1 and CDR2 from the germline V gene are SGHRS and YFSETQ. CDR3 size: 15 residues. Trimming removed 0 bases at V and 4 bases at J, with 12 bases between. The CDR3 here is CASSLEQGTSDTQYF. The DNA for the CDR3 is TGCGCCAGCAGCTTGGAACAGGGGACTTCAGATACGCAGTATTTT.

The chain links TRBV10-3 to TRBJ2-3; TRBD2 aligns across 9 bases. The germline V gene has CDR1 ENHRY and CDR2 SYGVKD. This CDR3 contains 13 residues. V was clipped by 6 bases and J by 5 bases; unmatched bases: 3. In DNA form, the CDR3 reads TGTGCCATCAGCAATAGCGGGGGAGATACGCAGTATTTT. This codes for CAISNSGGDTQYF.

Notes on this clone: A junction boundary mismatches the germline segment, possibly from a read error. The gene calls are TRBV4-1 and TRBJ2-6; 8 bases agree with TRBD1. The germline gives CDR1 MGHRA, CDR2 YSYEKL. The CDR3 runs 16 residues. The CDR3 DNA reads TGCGCCAGCAACCAAGCAGGGGGCGCTGGGGCCAACGTCCTGACTTTC. Its protein is CASNQAGGAGANVLTF.

This clone was observed a handful of times. This chain joins TRBV7-2 and TRBJ1-2; D gene uncertain. The ends were cut back, 1 base at V and 4 bases at J, with 7 bases in the middle. The CDR3 length is 13 residues. The germline CDR1 and CDR2 sequences are SGHTA and FQGNSA. The CDR3 loop is CASSLDSSYGYTF. In nucleotides, the CDR3 is TGTGCCAGCAGCTTAGACAGTTCCTATGGCTACACCTTC.

The V gene is TRBV19, the J gene TRBJ2-1, with TRBD2 matching over 8 bases. Germline V lookup: CDR1 LNHDA, CDR2 SQIVND (reference sequence). The CDR3 runs to 16 residues. With V trimmed by 7 bases and J by 5 bases, 13 bases remained unmatched. CDR3: CASNAVGLVIHNEQFF. CDR3 bases: TGTGCCAGTAATGCGGTGGGACTAGTCATCCACAATGAGCAGTTCTTC.

The chain is built from TRBV18 and TRBJ1-1; no firm D call. Trimming removed 3 bases from V and 6 bases from J, with 23 bases in between. CDR1 is KGHSH, CDR2 LQKENI, per germline. CDR3 length equals 17 residues. The chain's CDR3 is CASSPFLEPRGESEAFF. The CDR3 DNA reads TGTGCCAGCTCACCCTTTCTCGAGCCCCGCGGGGAGTCTGAAGCTTTCTTT.

The rearrangement joins TRBV5-4 to TRBJ2-7, with a possible D match to TRBD1 (5 bases). Deletions cut 0 bases from V and 0 bases from J, with 13 bases between. Germline CDR1 SGHNT, CDR2 YYREEE (reference sequence). The CDR3 sequence is 16 residues long. The CDR3: CASSLGQRSSSYEQYF. CDR3 sequence (DNA): TGTGCCAGCAGCTTGGGACAGCGAAGTAGCTCCTACGAGCAGTACTTC.

The rearrangement links TRBV9 to TRBJ2-3; 9 nucleotides align to TRBD2. The V gene end was trimmed by 4 bases and the J gene end by 1 base; junction bases not matched to a gene: 4. From germline, CDR1 is SGDLS and CDR2 YYNGEE. The CDR3 covers 15 residues. The CDR3 protein is CASSKPSGGTDTQYF. In DNA, the CDR3 is TGTGCCAGCAGCAAACCTAGCGGGGGCACAGATACGCAGTATTTT. Using reference TRBV9 and TRBJ2-3 for the parts outside the CDR3, the full variable domain is DSGVTQTPKHLITATGQRVTLRCSPRSGDLSVYWYQQSLDQGLQFLIQYYNGEERAKGNILERFSAQQFPDLHSELNLSSLELGDSALYFCASSKPSGGTDTQYFGPGTRLTVL.

The J gene is TRBJ1-6, the V gene TRBV6-6; D is possibly TRBD1 (5 bases). This CDR3 is 16 amino acids long. The germline V gene has CDR1 MNHNY and CDR2 SVGAGI (reference sequence). The V end was cut by 0 bases, the J end by 7 bases, with 13 bases between. The CDR3 nucleotides are TGTGCCAGCAGTTACTCGAATTCTCAGGGAAATTCACCCCTCCACTTT. The encoded protein is CASSYSNSQGNSPLHF.

The chain employs TRBV10-2 and TRBJ1-2; possibly TRBD1 for D (5 bases). The CDR3 totals 12 residues. Germline CDR1 WSHSY, CDR2 SAAADI. Between the trimmed V and J ends, which lost 7 bases and 5 bases, there was a span of 11 bases. The CDR3 DNA reads TGCGCCAGCAACGCCAGGGCGTATGGCTACACCTTC. Protein sequence: CASNARAYGYTF.